This TCR delta chain was sequenced during a study of delta chains in infants with herpesvirus infections (dated 2023 in TCRdb). Context from the whole study: A Ugandan infant birth cohort was prospectively followed from birth to characterize gammadelta T cell responses to primary cytomegalovirus (CMV) infection. The study searched for a public fetal Vdelta1/Vgamma8 gammadelta TCR clonotype in infants who acquired CMV infection after birth. gammadelta TCRs were sequenced from PBMC obtained from approximately 18 CMV-infected infants (one congenitally infected) and 7 or 8 CMV-uninfected infants for whom sufficient sample was available. Infant blood samples fell into approximate age groups of 1.5, 4, 8 and 12 months. Previously published Belgian fetal and cord blood gammadelta TCR data were added only for comparison and were not generated in this cohort.

CDR1 and CDR2 are read off the germline V gene as TSWWSYY and QGS. Inclusive of the bounding cysteine and phenylalanine, the CDR3 is 25 residues long. Kept here is only the CDR3 DNA, which spans 75 bases and is read in frame from base 1. V loses 5 bases at its end and J loses 0 bases; junction bases beyond the gene matches: 34. Pregnant women getting prenatal care were recruited in Kampala, Uganda, and their infants were enrolled; maternal HIV status had to be documented. Families received weekly visits, and collection of infant clinical information, oral swabs and peripheral blood began at 6 weeks of age and continued every 4 months after that. Blood was drawn into heparin tubes, and PBMC were separated by Ficoll-Paque density gradient centrifugation and then cryopreserved. Library prep was done by RT-PCR. TCR cDNA was generated by reverse transcription of PBMC RNA with SuperScript II and gamma-chain- and delta-chain-specific primers. Purification of cDNA was performed with AMPure XP beads, after which the cDNA was amplified and indexed with Illumina adapters by means of the Nextera XT Index Kit. gammadelta TCR libraries were sequenced on an Illumina MiSeq with a V2 300-cycle kit. Processing in the source paper ran as follows. Using MiXCR v2.1.12, CDR3 sequences were assembled, and reads were mapped onto D, J and V genes obtained from GenBank. Repertoire analyses of the CDR3 clonotypes were performed with VDJtools v1.2.1. Identical DNA sequences were merged into single rows after TCRdb reprocessed the public reads with CATT. TCRdb's processing, not the authors', yielded these V and J calls. The sample has some 1,600 delta-chain clones on record, roughly 27% of them singletons. Approximately 11% of the sample comes from the top ten.

In the case of this clone: Its antigen remains undetermined. No qualities accompany the bases; no much larger clone lies one base away.

Study-level results and caveats: Detection of the public clonotype was limited to the first time point after infection, and the public clonotype was not found in uninfected infants or in infants infected after 120 days. Within Vdelta1 cells, the frequency of the public clonotype appeared to be inversely correlated with age at infection and to decay rapidly, seemingly not persisting past roughly two months. A small sample size and the lack of race- or environment-matched controls were noted by the authors, because CMV is acquired by nearly all Ugandans before adulthood. The public Vdelta1 clonotype was detected in 4 of 18 CMV-infected infants, namely three infected postnatally before 120 days of age and the congenitally infected infant. In CMV-uninfected infants, the public clonotype might still exist at levels below the detection limit.

The chain was built from TRDV1 and TRDJ1; 9 middle bases align to TRDD3. This TCR was sampled from a human donor who was a Ugandan infant, either HIV-exposed or HIV-unexposed (not recorded which). The specimen comprised peripheral blood, sampled at time point 3 of longitudinal follow-up. The CDR3 region: CALGTPISGDSYFRTGGAYTDKLIF. In nucleotide form, the sequence is TGTGCTCTTGGGACCCCTATTAGCGGGGATTCCTACTTTCGTACTGGGGGAGCGTACACCGATAAACTCATCTTT.